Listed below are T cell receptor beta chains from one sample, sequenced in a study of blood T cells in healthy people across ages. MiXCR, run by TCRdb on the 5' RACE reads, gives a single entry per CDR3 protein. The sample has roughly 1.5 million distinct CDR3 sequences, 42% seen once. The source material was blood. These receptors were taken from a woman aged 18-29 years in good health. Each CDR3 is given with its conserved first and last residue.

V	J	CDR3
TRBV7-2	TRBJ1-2	CASSLMGQGGGYTF
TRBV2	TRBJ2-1	CASSENLPSIVNEQFF
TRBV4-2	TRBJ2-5	CASSARLAGGGNEQYF
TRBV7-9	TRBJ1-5	CASSLDQGYEHF
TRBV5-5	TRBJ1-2	CASTQINFNYGYTF
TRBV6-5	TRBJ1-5	CASREPGQPTGPQHF
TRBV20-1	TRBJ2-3	CSATSGGASTDTQYF
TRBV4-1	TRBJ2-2	CATQWGSDTGELFF
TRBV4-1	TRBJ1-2	CASSQHTSWGYTF
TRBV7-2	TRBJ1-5	CASSLLATVNQPQHF
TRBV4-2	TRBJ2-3	CASSQGGPRTDTQYF
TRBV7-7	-	CASSSGQGTNEQYF
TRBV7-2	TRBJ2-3	CASSSPRDRSHTDTQYF
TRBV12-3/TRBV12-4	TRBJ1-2	CASSRYSHYGYTF
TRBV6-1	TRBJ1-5	CASRDYGSGGQPQHF
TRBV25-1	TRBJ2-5	CASSQGTVEETQYF
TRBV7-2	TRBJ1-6	CASSLAAVGQTNSPLHF
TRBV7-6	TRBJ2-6	CASSLISRSGANVLTF
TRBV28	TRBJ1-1	CASRQDPLPEAFF
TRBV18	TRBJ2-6	CASSVADRGPGANVLTF
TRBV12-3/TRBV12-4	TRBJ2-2	CASSSTMAWSGELFF
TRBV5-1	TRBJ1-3	CASSGGTEGNTIYF
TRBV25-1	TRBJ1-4	CASSEGTGVAEKLFF
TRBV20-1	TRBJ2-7	CSAPGRDQQYF
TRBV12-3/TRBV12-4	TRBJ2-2	CASSFWPGTANTGELFF
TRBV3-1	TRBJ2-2	CASSPKMYTGELFF
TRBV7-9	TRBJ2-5	CASSLPPPRKETQYF
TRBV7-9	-	CASSIGGTVKETQYF
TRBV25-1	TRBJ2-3	CASSDGRATYTDTQYF
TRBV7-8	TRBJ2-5	CASSYASFQTGKETQYF
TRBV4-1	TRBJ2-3	CASSQDLAGGQDTQYF
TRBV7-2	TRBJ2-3	CASSQEAGYTDTQYF
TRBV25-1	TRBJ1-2	CASSVVGYGYTF
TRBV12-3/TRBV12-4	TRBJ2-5	CASSVFGTQETQYF
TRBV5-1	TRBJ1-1	CASSSYRGNTEAFF
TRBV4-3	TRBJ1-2	CASSQVPNYGYTF
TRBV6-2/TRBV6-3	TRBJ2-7	CASSYSPYFAGESYEQYF
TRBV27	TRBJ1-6	CASRPGRGVSPLHF
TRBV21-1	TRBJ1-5	CASSKVGDRVGNQPQHF
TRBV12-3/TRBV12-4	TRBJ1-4	CASSPGQGKLFF
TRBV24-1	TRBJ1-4	CATSDPRTGDEKLFF
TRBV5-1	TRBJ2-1	CASSGLAVSYNEQFF
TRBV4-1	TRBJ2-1	CASSFGTGASYEQFF
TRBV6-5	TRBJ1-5	CASRQFLNQPQHF
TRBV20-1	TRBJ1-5	CSARDWPASNQPQHF
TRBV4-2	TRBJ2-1	CASSQEGRGFYNEQFF
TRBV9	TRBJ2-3	CASPAEGTDTQYF
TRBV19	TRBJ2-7	CASSTRDPGAYEQYF
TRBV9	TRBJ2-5	CASSSRLASNEQYF
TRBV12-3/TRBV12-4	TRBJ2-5	CASTSSGFGYNEQYF
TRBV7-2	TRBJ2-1	CASNHQGLYSYNEQFF
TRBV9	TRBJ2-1	CASSVAASGGLSSYNEQFF
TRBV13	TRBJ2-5	CASRSAAEETQYF
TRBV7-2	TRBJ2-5	CASSLEGAVETQYF